What follows are 22 T cell receptor beta chains derived from one specimen sequenced in a study of CD8+CD57+ T cells in acquired aplastic anemia. It was genomic DNA that served as the template for profiling TCR beta VDJ and CDR3. In TCRdb, the reads were re-called with MiXCR into one record per CDR3 protein. The sample records a few hundred thousand distinct CDR3 sequences, roughly 68% being singletons. The sample taken for sequencing was sorted CD4+, CD8+, or CD8+CD57+ T cells (not recorded which) from PBMCs. The receptors shown here come from a human donor in good health, serving as a control.

The count of this clonotype is one. V usage is TRBV5-4 and J usage is TRBJ1-1, with 7 nucleotides matching TRBD1. J lost 5 bases, V lost 4 bases, and 8 bases had no gene match. The CDR3 length is 14 residues. The germline gives CDR1 SGHNT, CDR2 YYREEE (reference sequence). CDR3 region: CASSGDRAKTEAFF. In nucleotides, the CDR3 is TGTGCCAGCAGCGGAGACAGGGCGAAGACTGAAGCTTTCTTT.

As concerns this clonotype: The CDR3 does not close with the conserved phenylalanine or tryptophan, likely indicating a read error. The chain joins TRBV7-4 to TRBJ2-3; D remains ambiguous. Germline V CDR1 and CDR2: SGHVT, SQSDAQ. There are 13 residues in the CDR3. CDR3: CASSQLDQDTQYG. The CDR3 coding sequence is TGCGCCAGCAGCCAACTGGACCAAGATACGCAGTATGGA.

This clonotype was seen many times. This sequence joins TRBV20-1 and TRBJ1-2; the D is unclear. With 3 bases removed from V and 5 bases from J, the gap between germline ends came to 10 bases. Germline-derived CDR1 and CDR2 are DFQATT and SNEGSKA (reference sequence). This CDR3 is 12 amino acids long. Here the CDR3 reads CSASVEAYGYTF. The CDR3 DNA follows: TGCAGTGCTAGTGTAGAGGCTTATGGCTACACCTTC.

A remark on this clonotype: The junction differs from germline at one of its ends, possibly a read error. The chain recombines TRBV5-8 with TRBJ2-7, with D perhaps matching TRBD1 or TRBD2 (5 bases each). Germline loops: CDR1 SGHTS, CDR2 YDEGEE. The CDR3 consists of 13 residues. In DNA, the CDR3 is TGTGCTAGCAGCCCGGGGCCTTTCTACGAGCAGTACTTC. Protein product: CASSPGPFYEQYF.

DNA of the CDR3: TGTGCCAGCAGCTTGATAGATGCGATGAACACTGAAGCTTTCTTT. Protein product: CASSLIDAMNTEAFF. The chain employs TRBV5-6 and TRBJ1-1; D unresolved. V was trimmed by 1 base and J by 0 bases, leaving 10 bases between them. Germline CDR1 reads SGHDT; CDR2 reads YYEEEE. This CDR3 has 15 amino acids.

Of note for this clonotype: This is likely a read error, given that the CDR3 carries no conserved phenylalanine or tryptophan at its end. The DNA is omitted, as the CDR3 cannot be located on it reliably, and the CDR3 follows TCRdb's listing. CDR3 in amino acids: CAISESRGG. The chain combines TRBV10-3 with TRBJ2-7; the DNA was not compared with TRBD2, the D call given in the table. Germline lookup yields CDR1 ENHRY and CDR2 SYGVKD. The CDR3 totals 9 residues, both ends included.

The chain joins TRBV7-9 to TRBJ1-1; unclear D gene. The CDR3 is 14 residues long. The V gene's germline CDR1 is SEHNR and CDR2 FQNEAQ (reference sequence). The V end was cut by 1 base, the J end by 3 bases, with 9 bases between. As DNA, the CDR3 is TGTGCCAGCAGCTTAGGCAGGACTTACACTGAAGCTTTCTTT. Protein product: CASSLGRTYTEAFF.

A word on this clonotype: Its ends do not fully match the called genes, so a read error is possible. CDR3 bases: TGCGCCAGCAGCTCTCAGGGGACTGAAGCTTCCTTT. This gives the protein CASSSQGTEASF. The V call is TRBV5-1, the J call TRBJ1-1, with D possibly being TRBD1 (6 bases). Germline CDR1 reads SGHRS; CDR2 reads YFSETQ. The CDR3 is 12 residues long.

The genes are TRBV19 and TRBJ1-1; D unresolved. V lost 3 bases and J lost 8, with 16 bases in between. The CDR3 is made up of 14 amino acids. Germline assignment: CDR1 LNHDA and CDR2 SQIVND (reference sequence). The CDR3 DNA reads as TGTGCCAGTAGTATCGTCCGGGGAAGTACCGAAGCTTTCTTT. The encoded protein is CASSIVRGSTEAFF.

This clonotype was counted ten times or more. The chain employs TRBV20-1 and TRBJ2-2; TRBD2 agrees at 9 bases. The CDR3 is 16 amino acids. CDR1 is DFQATT, CDR2 SNEGSKA, per germline (reference sequence). The junction had 5 bases not matched to a gene; V was cut back by 1 base and J by 2 bases. Here the CDR3 reads CSARVAGTSNTGELFF. The CDR3 nucleotides are TGCAGTGCTAGAGTCGCCGGGACTAGCAACACCGGGGAGCTGTTTTTT.

The rearrangement links TRBV9 to TRBJ2-2, with 8 bases fitting TRBD2. Unmatched junction bases numbered 16, after V lost 3 bases and J lost 15 bases. This CDR3 has 15 amino acids. The germline gives CDR1 SGDLS, CDR2 YYNGEE. The CDR3 loop reads CASSGRAPLSGGVFF. The DNA of the CDR3 is TGTGCCAGCAGCGGGCGGGCCCCTCTATCGGGGGGGGTGTTTTTT.

The rearrangement joins TRBV7-7 to TRBJ2-4, with 10 bases lining up with TRBD1. This CDR3 is 16 amino acids long. V lost 5 bases and J lost 4; bases outside the gene matches: 8. Germline lookup yields CDR1 SSHAT and CDR2 FNYEAQ (reference sequence). The CDR3 DNA is TGTGCCAGCAGCGCAGGGACAGGGGCGGCTAAAAACATTCAGTACTTC. Translation: CASSAGTGAAKNIQYF.

This clonotype occurred a few times. This chain links TRBV7-8 with TRBJ2-7, with TRBD1 identical over 8 bases. CDR1 and CDR2 from the germline V gene are SGHVS and FQNEAQ. The CDR3 runs to 13 residues. Trimming removed 5 bases from V and 5 bases from J; junction bases left unmatched: 5. CDR3 coding DNA: TGTGCCAGCAGCCAAGAGGACAGGGACGAGCAGTACTTC. Protein: CASSQEDRDEQYF.

This clonotype has just a few counts. Germline is not matched at one junction end, which may reflect a read error. The chain uses TRBV7-9 and TRBJ2-7; D is unclear. The CDR3 sequence is 14 residues long. Germline loops: CDR1 SEHNR, CDR2 FQNEAQ (reference sequence). CDR3 amino acids: CASSFWRQETQYFF. The CDR3 DNA follows: TGTGCCAGCAGCTTCTGGCGACAAGAGACCCAGTACTTCTTC.

The CDR3 bases are TGTGCCAGCAGCCACCGGGCCTCACTTGCAGATACGCAGTATTTT. This sequence encodes CASSHRASLADTQYF. This sequence joins TRBV5-4 and TRBJ2-3; D call uncertain. Trimming cost V 4 bases and J 4 bases, with 16 bases left between them. Germline lookup yields CDR1 SGHNT and CDR2 YYREEE (reference sequence). The CDR3 loop spans 15 amino acids.

Turning to this clonotype: A much bigger clone sits one base away, suggesting this may be a read error. V gene TRBV6-6 combines with J gene TRBJ2-3; a possible D gene is TRBD1 (6 bases). This CDR3 is built from 16 residues. Germline values: CDR1 MNHNY, CDR2 SVGAGI (reference sequence). The CDR3 DNA follows: TGTGCCAGCTCGAGGGGGAGATTTGAAACCACAGATACGCTGTATTTT. It encodes CASSRGRFETTDTLYF.

Here the CDR3 DNA reads TGTGCCAGCAGTTACTCGGGGGACAGGCTCATTTGGGAGCTGTTTTTT. It codes for CASSYSGDRLIWELFF. The genes are TRBV6-2 or TRBV6-3 and TRBJ2-2; 8 nucleotides match TRBD1. The CDR3 is 16 residues long. Germline V gene sequence: CDR1 MNHEY, CDR2 SVGEGT. V lost 0 bases, J lost 9 bases, and 9 bases stayed unmatched.

The gene calls are TRBV12-3 or TRBV12-4 and TRBJ2-2; maybe TRBD2 (6 bases). V gave up 3 bases and J gave up 15 bases, with 20 bases separating them. The length of the CDR3 is 14 residues. CDR3 region: CASSFVQGWEDVFF. The CDR3 DNA reads TGTGCCAGCAGTTTCGTCCAGGGATGGGAGGATGTGTTTTTT.

A word on this clonotype: A junction boundary mismatches the germline segment, possibly from a read error. The chain links TRBV5-1 to TRBJ1-6; 7 nucleotides agree with TRBD1. Germline V gives CDR1 SGHRS, CDR2 YFSETQ. This CDR3 spans 14 amino acids. Here the CDR3 DNA reads TGTGCCAGCAGCAGCCGAACAGGGGAGAAACCCCTCCACTTT. This translates into CASSSRTGEKPLHF.

This clonotype was observed many times. The V gene is TRBV29-1, the J gene TRBJ2-7; a weak D match, TRBD1 (6 bases). Trimming pared 3 bases from V and 3 bases from J, leaving 12 bases between. From germline, CDR1 is SQVTM and CDR2 ANQGSEA. The CDR3 extends over 13 amino acids. The CDR3 loop reads CSVDGQGGYEQYF. The CDR3 DNA reads as TGCAGCGTTGATGGCCAAGGGGGCTACGAGCAGTACTTC.

Worth noting for this clonotype: Mismatch with germline at one junction end may stem from a read error. This sequence joins TRBV7-2 and TRBJ1-5; D call uncertain. In germline, CDR1 is SGHTA, CDR2 FQGNSA. CDR3 length: 15 amino acids. The CDR3 DNA reads TGTGCCAGCAGCTTAGCGGCTAGCGCCTCTCAGCTCCAGCATTTT. Its translation: CASSLAASASQLQHF.

This clonotype has at least ten counts. The gene calls are TRBV7-2 and TRBJ1-2, with 8 bases fitting TRBD1. Germline trimming cut 5 bases from V and 4 bases from J; bases unmatched to any gene: 6. The germline CDR1 and CDR2 sequences are SGHTA and FQGNSA. The CDR3 consists of 14 residues. The CDR3 DNA reads as TGTGCCAGCAGCCGACAGGGGTTAGGCTATGGCTACACCTTC. Translated, it gives CASSRQGLGYGYTF.